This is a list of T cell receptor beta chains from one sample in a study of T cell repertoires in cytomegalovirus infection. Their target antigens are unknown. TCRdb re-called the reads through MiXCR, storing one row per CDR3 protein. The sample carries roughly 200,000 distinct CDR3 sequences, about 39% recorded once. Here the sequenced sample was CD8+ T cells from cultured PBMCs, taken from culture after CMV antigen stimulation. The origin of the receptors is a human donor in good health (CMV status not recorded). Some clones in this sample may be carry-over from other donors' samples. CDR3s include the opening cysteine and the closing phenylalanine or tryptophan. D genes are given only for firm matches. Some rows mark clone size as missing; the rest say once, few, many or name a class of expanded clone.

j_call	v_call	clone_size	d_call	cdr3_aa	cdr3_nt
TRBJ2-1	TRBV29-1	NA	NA	CSPGDYNEQFF	TGCAGCCCCGGGGACTACAATGAGCAGTTCTTC
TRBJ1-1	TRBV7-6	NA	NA	CASSAIDTEAFF	TGTGCCAGCAGCGCTATCGACACTGAAGCTTTCTTT
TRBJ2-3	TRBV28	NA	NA	CASIPRQSTDTQYF	TGTGCCAGCATTCCCAGGCAAAGCACAGATACGCAGTATTTT
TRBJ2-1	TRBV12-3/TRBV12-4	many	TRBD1	CASTLDRRDNEQFF	TGTGCCAGCACCTTGGACAGGAGAGACAATGAGCAGTTCTTC
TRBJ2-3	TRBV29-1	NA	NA	CSVVGDTQYF	TGCAGCGTTGTCGGGGATACGCAGTATTTT
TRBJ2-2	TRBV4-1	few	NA	CASSQEGDGGELFF	TGCGCCAGCAGCCAAGAAGGGGACGGCGGGGAGCTGTTTTTT
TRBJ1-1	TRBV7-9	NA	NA	CASSFGGVPMNTEAFF	TGTGCCAGCAGCTTTGGGGGGGTTCCGATGAACACTGAAGCTTTCTTT
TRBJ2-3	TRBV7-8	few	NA	CASSLVIWGADTQYF	TGTGCCAGCAGCTTAGTAATTTGGGGGGCAGATACGCAGTATTTT
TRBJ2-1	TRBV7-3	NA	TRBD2	CASSLLHKRGNYNEQFF	TGTGCCAGCAGCCTACTTCATAAGCGGGGTAACTACAATGAGCAGTTCTTC
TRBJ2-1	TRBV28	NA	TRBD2	CASRSSTSGRNEQFF	TGTGCCAGCAGGTCCTCGACTAGCGGGAGGAATGAGCAGTTCTTC